This TCR beta chain emerged from a study of cytomegalovirus exposure and HLA in healthy donors. This clone has only one observation. Regarding donors, all were healthy bone marrow donors. With 5 bases removed from V and 9 bases from J, the gap between germline ends came to 16 bases. CDR3 length: 13 residues. The germline gives CDR1 MNHEY, CDR2 SVGAGI. The PCR ran on 60 Vbeta and 13 Jbeta primers. Produced via immunoSEQ multiplex PCR; TCRdb's table is partial and in-frame only. The sample shows 100,000 to 150,000 clones, about 76% of them seen only once. The receptor was isolated from a man aged 18 to 30 in good health and CMV-seronegative. This sequence joins TRBV6-5 and TRBJ1-1, with D maybe TRBD1 (5 bases). Input material: PBMCs. The CDR3 loop is CASSNRLTDKAFF. The CDR3 DNA reads TGTGCCAGCAGTAACAGGTTAACAGACAAAGCTTTCTTT.